Listed here are 9 T cell receptor beta chains from one sample, sequenced in a study of Tregs in tolerant kidney transplant recipients. Assay used: immunoSEQ multiplex PCR; TCRdb lists only in-frame clones, some missing. The specimen's table records about 30,000 clones. Sample: CD8+ T cells from blood, taken before the transplant. Source of these receptors: a human donor who received a combined kidney and bone marrow transplant.

Details on this clone: The CDR3 end lies 3 residues beyond the end of the read and is filled in from the germline J gene. The V and J genes are TRBV20-1 and TRBJ2-7; 8 bases match TRBD2. The CDR3 totals 16 residues. CDR1 is DFQATT, CDR2 SNEGSKA, per germline (reference sequence). Germline trimming cut 1 base from V and 3 bases from J; bases unmatched to any gene: 11. CDR3 DNA, as far as it was read: TGCAGTGCTAGAGCGAATATGGCGGGAGGAATCTACGAG. It specifies CSARANMAGGIYE. The CDR3, in full, reads CSARANMAGGIYEQYF.

For this clone: The CDR3 extends 3 residues past the end of the read, so its final part is completed from the germline J gene. V and J are TRBV19 and TRBJ2-1, with D possibly matching TRBD1 (6 bases). CDR3 length: 15 amino acids. The V and J ends lost 1 base and 3 bases respectively, with 10 bases between them. CDR1 and CDR2 (germline): LNHDA, SQIVND (reference sequence). The chain's CDR3 is CASSIGTGNYNEQFF. Partial CDR3 DNA: TGTGCCAGTAGTATAGGAACAGGGAACTACAATGAG.

Of note for this clone: Read data end 3 residues before the CDR3 end; the end is taken from the germline J gene. This chain connects TRBV4-2 to TRBJ2-7, with 9 bases matching TRBD1. The junction had 2 bases not matched to a gene; V was cut back by 1 base and J by 4 bases. CDR1 is LGHNA and CDR2 is YNFKEQ in the germline V gene. This CDR3 contains 14 residues. The CDR3 here is CASSQGDRVYEQYF. The CDR3 DNA, read in part, is TGTGCCAGCAGCCAAGGGGACAGGGTATACGAG.

On this clone itself: The read finishes 3 residues shy of the CDR3 end, and the germline J gene is used to complete it. V usage is TRBV13 and J usage is TRBJ2-1, with TRBD2 matching over 14 bases. The length of the CDR3 is 19 residues. After removal of 5 bases from V and 7 bases from J, the junction contained 16 bases not matched to a gene. Germline V gene data show CDR1 as PRHDT and CDR2 as FYEKMQ (reference sequence). CDR3 DNA, as far as it was read: TGTGCCAGCAGCGACGCATTAGGGACTAGCGGGAGATCGGGGAATGAG. Its protein is CASSDALGTSGRSGNE. The CDR3 as a whole reads CASSDALGTSGRSGNEQFF.

Comment on this clone: The read ends 3 residues early relative to the CDR3; the germline J gene fills the gap. The genes are TRBV6-2 or TRBV6-3 and TRBJ2-7; 7 positions match TRBD1. Per germline, CDR1 MNHEY and CDR2 SVGEGT. This CDR3 has 13 amino acids. J gave up 4 bases and V 2 bases, and 2 bases lay outside the gene matches. Incomplete CDR3 DNA: TGTGCCAGCAGTTACGCCAGGGGGTACGAG. Protein: CASSYARGYE. The CDR3 as a whole reads CASSYARGYEQYF.

Of note for this clone: From the germline J gene comes the end of the CDR3, since the read stops 3 residues before it. The J gene is TRBJ1-5, the V gene TRBV20-1, with 7 nucleotides matching TRBD1. The J segment lost 0 bases and the V segment lost 5 bases, leaving 7 bases of the junction unmatched. Germline V lookup: CDR1 DFQATT, CDR2 SNEGSKA (reference sequence). This CDR3 contains 15 residues. CDR3 DNA, as far as it was read: TGCAGTGCTCGGGACAGACAAGATAGCAATCAGCCC. Amino acids: CSARDRQDSNQP. The whole CDR3 sequence reads CSARDRQDSNQPQHF.

Concerning this clone itself: The CDR3 is cut off 3 residues early in the read; its end comes from the germline J gene. The V and J genes are TRBV7-9 and TRBJ1-4, with D unclear. The CDR3 totals 15 residues. V was pared by 1 base and J by 0 bases, with 6 bases between. Germline V gives CDR1 SEHNR, CDR2 FQNEAQ (reference sequence). CDR3: CASSLGSATNEKLFF. The sequenced part of the CDR3 DNA is TGTGCCAGCAGCTTAGGGTCAGCAACTAATGAAAAA.

About this clone: The observed sequence ends 3 residues before the CDR3 terminus, with the missing tail filled in from the germline J gene. The chain links TRBV2 to TRBJ2-5, with TRBD1 identical over 7 bases. V trimming: 4 bases; J trimming: 0 bases; junction bases outside the gene matches: 5. The V gene's germline CDR1 is SNHLY and CDR2 FYNNEI. This CDR3 is 15 amino acids long. CDR3: CASSGGQLDQETQYF. The covered CDR3 bases are TGTGCCAGCAGTGGGGGACAGCTGGACCAAGAGACC.

In the case of this clone: The read gets to within 3 residues of the CDR3 end, and the germline J gene fills in the rest. This sequence joins TRBV5-1 and TRBJ2-3, with TRBD2 matching 13 bases. Germline V gene lookup returns CDR1 SGHRS and CDR2 YFSETQ. The CDR3 contains 16 residues. The J segment lost 3 bases and the V segment lost 3 bases, leaving 4 bases of the junction unmatched. The DNA read from the CDR3 is TGCGCCAGCAGCTCAGGACTAGCGGGGGTAACAGATACG. Residues: CASSSGLAGVTDT. In full, the CDR3 reads CASSSGLAGVTDTQYF.